This T cell receptor beta chain comes out of a study of cytomegalovirus exposure and HLA in healthy donors. Study-wide findings and caveats: Usually a TCR sequence was rare, but some public TCRs were found in many donors.

With regard to this clone: As yet, its antigen is unknown.

The PCR employed 60 Vbeta primers together with 13 Jbeta primers. The method was immunoSEQ multiplex PCR; TCRdb's version includes in-frame clones alone and lacks a portion of them. The sample consists of under 150,000 clones, roughly four fifths of them appearing once. Donors showed nominal health when sampled, although they likely had unrecorded immune exposures. Input material: PBMCs. The receptor was isolated from a man aged 40-50 years in good health and CMV-seropositive.

In DNA form, the CDR3 reads TGTGCCAGCAGGTGGACAGGGTTAAGCATTCAGTACTTC. Residues: CASRWTGLSIQYF. The chain recombines TRBV6-1 with TRBJ2-4, with 8 bases identical to TRBD1. The ends lost 6 bases at V and 9 bases at J; junction bases unmatched: 7. This CDR3 region has 13 residues. CDR1 MNHNS and CDR2 SASEGT come from the germline V gene.